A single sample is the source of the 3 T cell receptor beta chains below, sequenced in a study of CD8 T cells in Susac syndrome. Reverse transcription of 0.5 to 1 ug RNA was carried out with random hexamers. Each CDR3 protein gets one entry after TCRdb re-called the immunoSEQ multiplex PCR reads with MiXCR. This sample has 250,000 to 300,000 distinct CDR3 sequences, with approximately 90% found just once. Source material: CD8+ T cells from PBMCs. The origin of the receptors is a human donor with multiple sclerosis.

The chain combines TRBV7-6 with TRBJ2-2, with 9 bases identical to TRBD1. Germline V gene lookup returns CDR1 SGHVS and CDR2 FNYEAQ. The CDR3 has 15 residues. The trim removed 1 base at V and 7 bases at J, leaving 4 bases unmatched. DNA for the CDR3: TGTGCCAGCAGCTTAGTGACAGGGGGAATCGGGGAGCTGTTTTTT. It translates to CASSLVTGGIGELFF.

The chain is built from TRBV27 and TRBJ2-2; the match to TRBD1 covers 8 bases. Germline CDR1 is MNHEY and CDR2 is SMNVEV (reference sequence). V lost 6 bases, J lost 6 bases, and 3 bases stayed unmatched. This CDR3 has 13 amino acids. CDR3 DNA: TGTGCCAGCAGAAGACAGGGGTCCGGGGAGCTGTTTTTT. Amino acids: CASRRQGSGELFF.

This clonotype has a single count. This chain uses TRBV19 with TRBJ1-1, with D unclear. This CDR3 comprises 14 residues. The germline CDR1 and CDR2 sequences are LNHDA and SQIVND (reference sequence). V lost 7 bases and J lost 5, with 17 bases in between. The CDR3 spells CASIPRRGITEAFF. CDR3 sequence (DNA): TGTGCCAGTATCCCCCGGCGGGGTATAACTGAAGCTTTCTTT. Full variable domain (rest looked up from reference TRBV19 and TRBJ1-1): DGGITQSPKYLFRKEGQNVTLSCEQNLNHDAMYWYRQDPGQGLRLIYYSQIVNDFQKGDIAEGYSVSREKKESFPLTVTSAQKNPTAFYLCASIPRRGITEAFFGQGTRLTVV.